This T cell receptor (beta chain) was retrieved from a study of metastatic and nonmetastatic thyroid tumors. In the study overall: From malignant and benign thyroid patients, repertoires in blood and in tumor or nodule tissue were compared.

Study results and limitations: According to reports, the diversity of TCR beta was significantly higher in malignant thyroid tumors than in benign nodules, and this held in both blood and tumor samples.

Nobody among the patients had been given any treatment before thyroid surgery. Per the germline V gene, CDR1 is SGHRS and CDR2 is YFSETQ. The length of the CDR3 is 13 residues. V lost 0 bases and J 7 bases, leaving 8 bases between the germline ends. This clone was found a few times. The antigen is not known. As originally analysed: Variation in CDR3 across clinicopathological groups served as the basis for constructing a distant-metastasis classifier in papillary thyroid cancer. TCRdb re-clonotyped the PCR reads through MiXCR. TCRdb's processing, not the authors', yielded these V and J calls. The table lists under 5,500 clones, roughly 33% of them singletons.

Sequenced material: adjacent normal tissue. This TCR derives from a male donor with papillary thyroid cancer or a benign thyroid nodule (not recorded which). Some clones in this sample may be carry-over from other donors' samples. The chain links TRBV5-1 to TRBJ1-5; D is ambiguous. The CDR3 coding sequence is TGCGCCAGCAGCTTGGGCCCGATCCAGCCCCAGCATTTT. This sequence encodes CASSLGPIQPQHF.